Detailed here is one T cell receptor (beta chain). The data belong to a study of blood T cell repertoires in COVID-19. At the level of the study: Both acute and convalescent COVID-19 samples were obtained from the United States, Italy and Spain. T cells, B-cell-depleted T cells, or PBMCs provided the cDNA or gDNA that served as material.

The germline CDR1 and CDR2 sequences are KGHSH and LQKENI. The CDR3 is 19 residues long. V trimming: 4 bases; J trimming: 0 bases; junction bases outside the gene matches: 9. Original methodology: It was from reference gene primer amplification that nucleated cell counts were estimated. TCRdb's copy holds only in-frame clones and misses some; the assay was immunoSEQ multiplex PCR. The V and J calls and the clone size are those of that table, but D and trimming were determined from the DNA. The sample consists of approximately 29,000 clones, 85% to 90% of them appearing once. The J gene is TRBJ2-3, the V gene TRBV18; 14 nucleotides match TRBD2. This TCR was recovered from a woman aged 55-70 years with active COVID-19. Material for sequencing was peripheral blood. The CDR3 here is CASSRSGTSGGLSTDTQYF. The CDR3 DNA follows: TGTGCCAGCTCACGCTCCGGGACTAGCGGGGGCCTTAGCACAGATACGCAGTATTTT.